The rows below give T cell receptor beta chains drawn from one sample of a study of CD8 T cells in Susac syndrome. TCRdb re-called the immunoSEQ multiplex PCR reads with MiXCR, one entry per CDR3 protein. In the table there are 300,000 to 350,000 distinct CDR3 sequences, just over 90% of which are singletons. What was sequenced was CD4+ T cells from PBMCs. The receptors derive from a human donor with multiple sclerosis. Each CDR3 is given with its conserved first and last residue. A D gene is named only where the DNA matches it firmly. Rows give clone size only sometimes, using once, few, many, or a class for an expanded clone.

CDR3 length | clone size | J gene | V gene | D gene | CDR3 protein | CDR3 DNA
15 | - | TRBJ2-7 | TRBV11-2 | - | CASSSISGSSYEQYF | TGTGCCAGCAGCTCCATAAGCGGTAGCTCCTACGAGCAGTACTTC
14 | - | TRBJ2-3 | TRBV2 | - | CASKLEGTTDTQYF | TGTGCCAGCAAATTGGAGGGAACCACAGATACGCAGTATTTT
15 | - | TRBJ1-4 | TRBV5-1 | - | CASSLGGLANEKLFF | TGCGCCAGCAGCTTGGGGGGCTTGGCTAATGAAAAACTGTTTTTT
14 | - | TRBJ1-2 | TRBV5-4 | - | CASGPEGNRGSYTF | TGTGCCAGCGGCCCGGAGGGGAATCGAGGGAGCTACACCTTC
14 | - | TRBJ2-7 | TRBV20-1 | TRBD1 | CSASRGTGPYEQYF | TGCAGTGCGAGCCGAGGGACAGGGCCCTACGAGCAGTACTTC
14 | - | TRBJ2-2 | TRBV20-1 | - | CSASRGGTNGELFF | TGCAGTGCTAGCCGCGGTGGGACGAACGGGGAGCTGTTTTTT
13 | - | TRBJ1-1 | TRBV29-1 | - | CSVEAWVNTEAFF | TGCAGCGTTGAAGCCTGGGTAAACACTGAAGCTTTCTTT
14 | once | TRBJ2-1 | TRBV19 | TRBD1 | CASSTGTVDNEQFF | TGTGCCAGTAGTACCGGGACAGTCGACAATGAGCAGTTCTTC
16 | - | TRBJ1-2 | TRBV20-1 | - | CSARQLRDRSVNGYTF | TGCAGTGCTCGACAACTCCGAGACCGGAGCGTCAATGGCTACACCTTC
15 | - | TRBJ2-7 | TRBV23-1 | TRBD2 | CASSPGGGAPYEQYF | TGCGCCAGCAGTCCCGGGGGAGGGGCACCCTACGAGCAGTACTTC
15 | - | TRBJ1-6 | TRBV11-3 | - | CASSLFGGDNSPLHF | TGTGCCAGCAGCTTATTTGGGGGGGATAATTCACCCCTCCACTTT
15 | - | TRBJ2-3 | TRBV18 | TRBD2 | CASSPTSGGADTQYF | TGTGCCAGCTCCCCCACTAGCGGGGGGGCAGATACGCAGTATTTT
16 | - | TRBJ2-1 | TRBV12-3/TRBV12-4 | TRBD2 | CASRPLAGGDRNEQFF | TGTGCCAGCAGACCCCTAGCGGGAGGGGATCGGAATGAGCAGTTCTTC
14 | once | TRBJ2-5 | TRBV12-3/TRBV12-4 | - | CASSSYRNGETQYF | TGTGCCAGCAGTTCGTACAGGAATGGGGAGACCCAGTACTTC
14 | few | TRBJ1-2 | TRBV6-1 | - | CASRLQGRNYGYTF | TGTGCCAGCAGACTCCAGGGTCGAAACTATGGCTACACCTTC
13 | - | TRBJ1-1 | TRBV5-1 | - | CASKSLGGTEAFF | TGCGCCAGCAAATCCCTCGGGGGCACTGAAGCTTTCTTT
13 | - | TRBJ1-3 | TRBV30 | - | CAWSVSAPGTIYF | TGTGCCTGGAGTGTAAGCGCTCCCGGGACCATATATTTT
13 | few | TRBJ2-7 | TRBV5-1 | - | CASSLVGGYEQYF | TGTGCCAGCAGCTTGGTGGGGGGCTACGAGCAGTACTTC
14 | - | TRBJ2-5 | TRBV4-2 | - | CASSLRSGQETQYF | TGTGCCAGCAGCCTACGATCGGGCCAAGAGACCCAGTACTTC
10 | - | TRBJ2-7 | TRBV29-1 | - | CSVKNYEQYF | TGCAGCGTTAAGAACTACGAGCAGTACTTC
12 | - | TRBJ2-1 | TRBV29-1 | - | CSVWAGVNEQFF | TGCAGCGTGTGGGCAGGGGTCAATGAGCAGTTCTTC
14 | - | TRBJ1-2 | TRBV18 | TRBD1 | CASSPNLDREDYTF | TGTGCCAGCTCACCTAACCTAGACAGGGAGGACTACACCTTC
15 | - | TRBJ2-7 | TRBV25-1 | TRBD1 | CASSSSGTALNEQYF | TGTGCCAGCAGTTCCTCCGGGACAGCCTTAAACGAGCAGTACTTC
14 | - | TRBJ1-5 | TRBV5-5 | - | CASSLGTPNQPQHF | TGTGCCAGCAGCTTGGGGACCCCCAATCAGCCCCAGCATTTT
12 | once | TRBJ1-2 | TRBV29-1 | - | CSVVRDVEGYTF | TGCAGCGTTGTAAGGGACGTCGAAGGCTACACCTTC
13 | - | TRBJ1-2 | TRBV6-5 | - | CASATGTNYGYTF | TGTGCCAGCGCCACTGGGACTAACTATGGCTACACCTTC
14 | - | TRBJ2-7 | TRBV7-8 | - | CASSLEWLNYEQYF | TGTGCCAGCAGCTTAGAATGGCTTAACTACGAGCAGTACTTC
16 | - | TRBJ1-2 | TRBV18 | TRBD1 | CASSLSADREGYGYTF | TGTGCCAGCTCACTCTCAGCAGACAGGGAAGGCTATGGCTACACCTTC
16 | - | TRBJ2-4 | TRBV6-6 | - | CASSYSNQGTENIQYF | TGTGCCAGCAGTTACTCCAATCAGGGGACGGAAAACATTCAGTACTTC
16 | - | TRBJ2-3 | TRBV5-4 | - | CASSLEDPGDTDTQYF | TGTGCCAGCAGCTTAGAGGACCCGGGGGACACAGATACGCAGTATTTT
14 | - | TRBJ1-5 | TRBV6-6 | - | CASSFGGIDQPQHF | TGTGCCAGCAGCTTTGGGGGGATCGATCAGCCCCAGCATTTT